This T cell receptor (beta chain) was identified during a study of OX40 agonist ivuxolimab in advanced cancers. About the study: Hepatocellular carcinoma, melanoma, renal cell or head and neck cancer affected the dose-escalation patients.

Findings and caveats of the study: Part of the nonresponder group also had normalized T-cell clonal expansion that was low.

Data came from immunoSEQ multiplex PCR; TCRdb stores just in-frame clones and leaves some out. The sample has around 52,000 clones; 83% are singletons. On this clone: Its target is not known.

The sample was CD4+ or CD8+ T cells sorted from blood, taken in a trial of the OX40 agonist ivuxolimab. The receptor was isolated from an adult with an advanced solid tumor such as melanoma, head and neck, liver or kidney cancer.

CDR3 sequence (DNA): TGCAGCGTTGTCCTAGCGGGAGATGTTGAGCAGTTCTTC. Its protein is CSVVLAGDVEQFF. V usage is TRBV29-1 and J usage is TRBJ2-1, with 10 nucleotides matching TRBD2. This CDR3 contains 13 residues. Looked up from germline, CDR1 is SQVTM and CDR2 is ANQGSEA. Trimming removed 4 bases from V and 9 bases from J; junction bases left unmatched: 6.